One and the same sample provided the 9 T cell receptor beta chains below, sequenced in a study of blood T cell repertoires in COVID-19. The assay was immunoSEQ multiplex PCR, and TCRdb's table has in-frame clones only and misses some. The sample consists of 350,000 to 550,000 clones, around 91% of them appearing once. Sequenced material: PBMCs or T cells enriched from blood (not recorded which). These receptors all stem from a man aged 25 to 40 who had recovered from COVID-19.

V and J are TRBV5-1 and TRBJ1-2, with 8 bases identical to TRBD1. Germline trimming cut 0 bases from V and 1 base from J; bases unmatched to any gene: 5. The CDR3 is 16 amino acids. CDR1 and CDR2 from the germline V gene are SGHRS and YFSETQ. The CDR3 region is CASSLGMDRVNYGYTF. Here the CDR3 DNA reads TGCGCCAGCAGCTTGGGCATGGACAGGGTTAACTATGGCTACACCTTC. The complete variable domain, with remaining parts taken from reference TRBV5-1 and TRBJ1-2, reads KAGVTQTPRYLIKTRGQQVTLSCSPISGHRSVSWYQQTPGQGLQFLFEYFSETQRNKGNFPGRFSGRQFSNSRSEMNVSTLELGDSALYLCASSLGMDRVNYGYTFGSGTRLTVV.

The chain recombines TRBV28 with TRBJ2-5, with D possibly TRBD1 on 5 matching bases. Trimming left V 3 bases short and J 1 base short, with 12 bases between. The germline V gene has CDR1 MDHEN and CDR2 SYDVKM. The CDR3 sequence is 15 residues long. In DNA, the CDR3 is TGTGCCAGCAGTTTTAGGTGGCAGGGCCAAGAGACCCAGTACTTC. Translation gives CASSFRWQGQETQYF.

This chain links TRBV5-8 with TRBJ2-7; 7 positions agree with TRBD2. CDR3 size: 12 residues. Germline V gives CDR1 SGHTS, CDR2 YDEGEE. J lost 3 bases, V lost 3 bases, and 0 bases had no gene match. This CDR3 is CASSWGGYEQYF. The CDR3 DNA reads TGTGCCAGCAGCTGGGGGGGCTACGAGCAGTACTTC.

The V call is TRBV13, the J call TRBJ2-3, with 9 bases fitting TRBD1. Germline CDR1 is PRHDT and CDR2 is FYEKMQ (reference sequence). The V segment lost 5 bases and the J segment 6 bases; nucleotides outside the gene matches: 12. The CDR3 is made up of 16 amino acids. CDR3 region: CASSLQRDRAGDTQYF. For the CDR3, the DNA is TGTGCCAGCAGCCTCCAAAGGGACAGGGCCGGGGATACGCAGTATTTT.

V gene TRBV6-5 combines with J gene TRBJ2-7, with 11 bases aligning to TRBD2. This CDR3 contains 14 residues. V lost 6 bases, J lost 2 bases, and 3 bases stayed unmatched. Germline V gene lookup returns CDR1 MNHEY and CDR2 SVGAGI. The CDR3 loop reads CASSLTSGTYEQYF. The DNA of the CDR3 is TGTGCCAGCAGCCTGACTAGCGGGACCTACGAGCAGTACTTC.

This chain joins TRBV7-8 and TRBJ2-3; 8 bases are a match to TRBD2. The CDR3 sequence is 15 residues long. J was trimmed by 9 bases and V by 2 bases; bases with no gene match: 10. Germline V gives CDR1 SGHVS, CDR2 FQNEAQ. The CDR3 here is CASSLTGGPLPTQYF. The CDR3 nucleotides are TGTGCCAGCAGCTTAACGGGAGGGCCCCTCCCCACGCAGTATTTT.

V gene TRBV27 combines with J gene TRBJ2-7, with 11 bases aligning to TRBD1. This CDR3 contains 15 residues. The germline CDR1 and CDR2 sequences are MNHEY and SMNVEV (reference sequence). V was pared by 5 bases and J by 11 bases, with 14 bases of the junction left unmatched. The CDR3 DNA is TGTGCCAGCAGTAGACCGGGACAGGGGGACCGGATGGAGTACTTC. It is translated as CASSRPGQGDRMEYF.

The CDR3 protein is CASSESRTYNEQFF. Here the CDR3 DNA reads TGTGCCAGCAGTGAATCGAGGACTTACAATGAGCAGTTCTTC. V and J are TRBV2 and TRBJ2-1; TRBD2 might be the D (5 bases). The CDR3 runs to 14 residues. Germline V gives CDR1 SNHLY, CDR2 FYNNEI. Trimming removed 2 bases from V and 4 bases from J, with 9 bases in between.

The V call is TRBV18, the J call TRBJ1-1, with D hard to call. This CDR3 has 16 residues. Germline CDR1 and CDR2: KGHSH and LQKENI. V dropped 3 bases and J dropped 1 base, with 15 bases sitting between them. CDR3 amino acids: CASSPPRSTSNTEAFF. As DNA, the CDR3 is TGTGCCAGCTCACCGCCCCGAAGCACCTCGAACACTGAAGCTTTCTTT.